This T cell receptor beta chain is from a study of OX40 agonist ivuxolimab in advanced cancers. Across the whole study: The eligibility criteria allowed prior anti-PD-1, anti-PD-L1 or anti-CTLA-4 therapy, and 40% had some.

Only in-frame clones appear in the TCRdb table, and some are missing; sequencing was by immunoSEQ multiplex PCR. The data show some 71,000 clones, with 65% to 85% seen just once and nearly 0.8% held by the top ten. The sample was CD4+ or CD8+ T cells sorted from blood, taken in a trial of the OX40 agonist ivuxolimab. This clonotype originated in an adult with an advanced solid tumor such as melanoma, head and neck, liver or kidney cancer.

The DNA for the CDR3 is TGTGCCAGTAGACCTTCCGGGACAGGGCGTGGGGGGTCTTTCTTT. Protein product: CASRPSGTGRGGSFF. The chain carries TRBV19 and TRBJ1-1; 9 nucleotides align to TRBD1. V lost 6 bases to trimming and J lost 12 bases; unmatched junction nucleotides: 17. There are 15 residues in the CDR3. Germline V CDR1 and CDR2: LNHDA, SQIVND (reference sequence).